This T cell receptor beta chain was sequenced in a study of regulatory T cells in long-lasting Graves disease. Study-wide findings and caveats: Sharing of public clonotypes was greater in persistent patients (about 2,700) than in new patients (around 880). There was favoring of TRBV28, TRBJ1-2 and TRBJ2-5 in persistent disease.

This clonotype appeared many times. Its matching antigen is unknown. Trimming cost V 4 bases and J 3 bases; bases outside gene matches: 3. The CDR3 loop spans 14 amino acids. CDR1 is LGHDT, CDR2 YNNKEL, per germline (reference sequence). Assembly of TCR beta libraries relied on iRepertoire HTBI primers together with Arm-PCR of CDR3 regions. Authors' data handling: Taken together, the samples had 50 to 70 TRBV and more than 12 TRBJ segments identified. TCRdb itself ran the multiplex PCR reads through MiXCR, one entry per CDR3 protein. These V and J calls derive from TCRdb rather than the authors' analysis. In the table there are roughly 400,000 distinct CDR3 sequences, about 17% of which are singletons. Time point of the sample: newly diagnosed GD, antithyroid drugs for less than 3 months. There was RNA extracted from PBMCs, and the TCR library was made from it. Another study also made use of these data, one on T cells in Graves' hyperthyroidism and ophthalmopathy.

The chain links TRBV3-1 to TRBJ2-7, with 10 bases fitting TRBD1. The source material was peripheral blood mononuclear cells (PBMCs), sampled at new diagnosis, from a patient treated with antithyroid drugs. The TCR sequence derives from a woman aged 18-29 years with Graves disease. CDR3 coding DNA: TGTGCCAGCAGCCGGGACAGGGGTGACTACGAGCAGTACTTC. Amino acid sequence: CASSRDRGDYEQYF.